This T cell receptor (beta chain) was identified during a study of CD8 T cells in ankylosing spondylitis listed by TCRdb under 2017. At the level of the whole study: The study set out to find disease-linked TCR variants by profiling T cell receptor beta repertoires in ankylosing spondylitis patients and healthy donors. The whole study cohort included 85 to 120 healthy donors and around 24 ankylosing spondylitis patients. Peripheral blood was sampled, and synovial fluid was also collected from ankylosing spondylitis patients.

This clonotype was counted between two and nine times. This receptor's antigen is unknown. Base qualities were left out, and no much larger clone turns up one base away. CDR1 and CDR2 were assigned from the germline V gene as SGHTA and FQGTGA. V sheds 1 base and J sheds 4 bases, leaving 14 bases between their ends. The CDR3, cysteine through phenylalanine, is 16 amino acids long. The retained sequence is limited to the CDR3, 48 bases, with the frame set at the first base. Instrument used: Illumina HiSeq 2500. Quantitative 5'-RACE with molecular barcodes was the method used to prepare the TCR beta libraries. The authors' pipeline ran thus. Disease-linked TCR variants were identified with a new computational method built on a probabilistic model of VDJ rearrangement. TCRdb reworked the public reads: Q25 trimming with fastp, MiXCR clone assembly, productive beta chains retained. Under each unique CDR3 protein, matching rows form one entry showing the most common genes and DNA. These V and J calls rely on TCRdb rather than the paper's analysis. Here the sample has tens of thousands of distinct CDR3 sequences; 5.5% to 7.5% occur a single time. The ten largest make up around 12% of the sample.

Results the study describes overall, beyond this receptor: Blood from ankylosing spondylitis patients appeared to be characterized by a TCR beta motif made up of several highly homologous amino acid variants. Some TCR beta motif variants had previously been reported in synovial fluid and blood of reactive arthritis patients, which suggested common disease-initiation mechanisms. Significant enrichment of the disease-linked clones was reported in matched synovial fluid samples from ankylosing spondylitis patients. In peripheral blood, the disease-linked clones were found at relatively low frequencies and had a CD8+ phenotype.

Material: blood, either unsorted or a sorted T cell fraction (not recorded which). The sequence is built from TRBV7-3 and TRBJ2-1, with a tentative D call of TRBD1 or TRBD2, each matching 6 bases. The receptor was isolated from a male donor with ankylosing spondylitis or in good health (not recorded which). Here the CDR3 is given as CASSLIRGARYNEQFF. In nucleotides, the sequence is TGTGCCAGCAGCTTAATAAGGGGGGCTCGGTACAATGAGCAGTTCTTC.